What follows are 8 T cell receptor beta chains derived from one specimen sequenced in a study of identical twins. TCRdb re-called the 5' RACE reads through MiXCR, storing one row per CDR3 protein. This table holds about 890,000 distinct CDR3 sequences, 12% found once. These data were likewise used in another study, on yellow fever vaccine responses in identical twins.

Sequenced sample: PBMCs. These receptors all stem from a woman in her late teens or twenties in good health.

The chain uses TRBV7-8 and TRBJ2-7; D not resolved. The V end lost 5 bases, the J end lost 4 bases, and 12 bases lay between the germline ends. Germline V gene lookup returns CDR1 SGHVS and CDR2 FQNEAQ. The CDR3 spans 13 residues. This CDR3 is CASSPTVGYEQYV. CDR3 DNA: TGTGCCAGCAGCCCCACCGTGGGATACGAGCAGTACGTC.

V gene TRBV3-1 combines with J gene TRBJ2-2; 10 bases map to TRBD1. This CDR3 spans 19 amino acids. Germline CDR1 reads LGHDT; CDR2 reads YNNKEL (reference sequence). With 4 bases clipped from V and 0 bases from J, the junction kept 11 bases outside the gene matches. Here the CDR3 DNA reads TGTGCCAGCAGCCCCCGGGACAGGGGATCTAACGCGAACACCGGGGAGCTGTTTTTT. This gives the protein CASSPRDRGSNANTGELFF.

A note on this clonotype: A read error may be the cause here, since a much bigger clone is one base away. This sequence joins TRBV20-1 and TRBJ2-7; TRBD2 matches at 10 bases. The CDR3 runs to 15 residues. With V trimmed by 6 bases and J by 3 bases, 11 bases remained unmatched. Germline V gene lookup returns CDR1 DFQATT and CDR2 SNEGSKA (reference sequence). The CDR3 loop reads CSAISETSGYYEQYF. CDR3 nucleotides: TGCAGTGCCATATCTGAGACTAGCGGGTACTACGAGCAGTACTTC.

In this sample, this clonotype turned up a few times. The rearrangement links TRBV7-2 to TRBJ1-5; D call uncertain. V dropped 1 base and J dropped 9 bases, with 10 bases sitting between them. Looked up from germline, CDR1 is SGHTA and CDR2 is FQGNSA. The CDR3 consists of 13 residues. CDR3 coding DNA: TGTGCCAGCAGCTTAGGGCAGGCCATGCCCCAGCATTTT. Translating it yields CASSLGQAMPQHF.

This clonotype has just a few counts. The chain uses TRBV20-1 and TRBJ1-1; 8 bases map to TRBD1. The CDR3 totals 17 residues. Losses at the gene ends were 0 bases for V and 1 base for J; bases not matched to a gene: 10. Germline CDR1 and CDR2: DFQATT and SNEGSKA (reference sequence). DNA for the CDR3: TGCAGTGCTAGAGATACTTATCGGACAGGGAGGAACACTGAAGCTTTCTTT. Its translation: CSARDTYRTGRNTEAFF.

With regard to this clonotype: This may be a read error, as it is one base from a much larger clone. The V and J genes are TRBV20-1 and TRBJ2-7; D may correspond to TRBD1 or TRBD2 (6 bases each). The V and J ends lost 4 bases and 3 bases respectively, with 16 bases between them. Germline CDR1 DFQATT, CDR2 SNEGSKA (reference sequence). The CDR3 consists of 14 residues. The CDR3 spells CSAKPGAVIYEQYV. The CDR3 DNA reads as TGCAGTGCTAAACCGGGGGCGGTAATCTACGAGCAGTACGTC.

This chain joins TRBV7-9 and TRBJ2-7; D unclear. V shed 4 bases and J shed 0 bases, with 10 bases lying between them. Germline loops: CDR1 SEHNR, CDR2 FQNEAQ (reference sequence). The CDR3 runs to 14 residues. The CDR3 DNA reads as TGTGCCAGCAGCTCTGACATTCGCTCCTACGAGCAGTACGTC. This codes for CASSSDIRSYEQYV.

The chain couples TRBV23-1 to TRBJ1-4; D gene unclear. Being an ORF, TRBV23-1 has a function that is uncertain. V lost 8 bases to trimming and J lost 4 bases, with 14 bases between them. The CDR3 loop spans 14 amino acids. The DNA of the CDR3 is TGCGCCAGCTGGGCCGGGCAGCATAATGAAAAACTGTTTTTT. Protein product: CASWAGQHNEKLFF.